These T cell receptor beta chains were read from a single sample in a study of tumor and adjacent non-tumor tissue in lung cancer. Via MiXCR, TCRdb re-called the multiplex PCR reads, giving one row per CDR3 protein. The sample contains some 200,000 distinct CDR3 sequences, approximately 74% of which appear only once. The source material was lung tumor tissue. These receptors all come from a man aged 55-75 years with non-small cell lung cancer. The CDR3 runs from the conserved cysteine through the conserved F or W. The D gene is left open where the match is weak. Size values are once, few and many counts, or a class for expanded clones, and some rows have none.

CSVLARNTGELFF,TGCAGCGTTTTGGCCAGGAACACCGGGGAGCTGTTTTTT,TRBV29-1,many,NA,TRBJ2-2
CASSLGQGDTPTNEKLFF,TGCGCCAGCAGCCTCGGACAGGGGGACACTCCAACTAATGAAAAACTGTTTTTT,TRBV4-3,NA,TRBD1,TRBJ1-4
CASSQDGTQNQPQHF,TGCGCCAGCAGCCAAGACGGGACTCAGAATCAGCCCCAGCATTTT,TRBV4-1,many,NA,TRBJ1-5
CSALRGAGTGELFF,TGCAGTGCCCTCCGAGGGGCGGGGACCGGGGAGCTGTTTTTT,TRBV20-1,many,NA,TRBJ2-2
CSVDGTSEAFF,TGCAGCGTTGATGGTACCTCCGAAGCTTTCTTT,TRBV29-1,many,NA,TRBJ1-1
CSARDPGEGPLHF,TGCAGTGCTAGAGATCCGGGTGAAGGACCCCTCCACTTT,TRBV20-1,few,NA,TRBJ1-6
CVSMGRGNEKLLF,TGTGTCAGCATGGGGCGAGGAAATGAAAAACTGCTTTTT,TRBV6-1,NA,NA,TRBJ1-4
CASRSVTGFLGQPQHF,TGTGCCAGCAGGTCCGTGACAGGGTTTCTGGGTCAGCCCCAGCATTTT,TRBV6-2/TRBV6-3,NA,TRBD1,TRBJ1-5
CSSSLTRLAGGNNEQFF,TGTTCCAGCAGCTTAACTCGGCTAGCGGGAGGCAATAATGAGCAGTTCTTC,TRBV11-1,NA,TRBD2,TRBJ2-1
CASSLALATGTQYF,TGCGCCAGCAGCTTGGCCTTGGCAACAGGTACGCAGTATTTT,TRBV5-1,NA,NA,TRBJ2-3
CASSWEGIYGYTF,TGTGCCAGCAGTTGGGAGGGGATCTATGGCTACACCTTC,TRBV6-6,NA,NA,TRBJ1-2
CANSQDKRGLSYEQYF,TGCGCCAACAGCCAAGATAAGCGGGGCCTGAGCTACGAGCAGTACTTC,TRBV4-1,NA,TRBD2,TRBJ2-7
CASSELWVFDGYTF,TGTGCCAGCAGTGAATTATGGGTATTCGATGGCTACACCTTC,TRBV6-1,NA,NA,TRBJ1-2
CANSNPGTPSTRYF,TGTGCCAACAGCAACCCCGGGACCCCTTCAACGCGGTATTTT,TRBV11-3,NA,NA,TRBJ2-3
CASSPGWYRPQANEQFF,TGTGCCAGCAGCCCAGGGTGGTATAGGCCGCAGGCCAATGAGCAGTTCTTC,TRBV11-3,NA,NA,TRBJ2-1
CASSPSGNSYHPQHF,TGTGCCAGCAGTCCCTCGGGAAATAGCTATCATCCCCAGCATTTT,TRBV28,NA,NA,TRBJ1-5
CPSRQEGGLAYEQYF,TGTCCCAGCAGACAAGAGGGGGGACTAGCCTACGAGCAGTACTTC,TRBV14,NA,TRBD2,TRBJ2-7
CDSSAGGTGSPDTQYF,TGTGACAGCAGCGCGGGCGGGACAGGGAGCCCAGATACGCAGTATTTT,TRBV4-2,once,TRBD1,TRBJ2-3
CASSQGTYRVGNSPFHF,TGTGCAAGCAGTCAAGGAACTTACAGGGTGGGCAATTCACCCTTCCACTTT,TRBV13,NA,NA,TRBJ1-6
CSARGLAGSEIQYF,TGCAGTGCTAGGGGACTAGCGGGGAGTGAGATCCAGTACTTC,TRBV20-1,NA,TRBD2,TRBJ2-5
CVSNPSATQPQHF,TGTGTCAGCAACCCTTCGGCGACTCAGCCCCAGCATTTT,TRBV6-2/TRBV6-3,NA,NA,TRBJ1-5
CASSHSGTEAFF,TGTGCTAGCAGCCATTCGGGGACTGAAGCTTTCTTT,TRBV4-2,NA,NA,TRBJ1-1
CASSYRAGYTGELFF,TGTGCCAGCAGTTATCGGGCAGGCTACACCGGGGAGCTGTTTTTT,TRBV6-5,NA,NA,TRBJ2-2
CTSSLQQGSPNEQFF,TGTACCAGCAGTTTACAGCAGGGAAGTCCCAATGAGCAGTTCTTC,TRBV12-3/TRBV12-4,NA,NA,TRBJ2-1
CASSNAYPPLHF,TGCGCCAGCAGCAACGCTTATCCACCCCTCCACTTT,TRBV11-3,NA,NA,TRBJ1-6
CASRRGTVALDTQYF,TGTGCCAGCAGACGAGGGACAGTGGCATTGGATACGCAGTATTTT,TRBV6-2/TRBV6-3,NA,TRBD1,TRBJ2-3
CANSYDNYGYTF,TGTGCCAACAGCTACGACAATTATGGCTACACCTTC,TRBV11-1,NA,NA,TRBJ1-2
CASNSRQGSAGELFF,TGTGCCAGCAACTCACGACAGGGGTCGGCAGGGGAGCTGTTTTTT,TRBV11-2,NA,TRBD1,TRBJ2-2
CASSPRGQINQPQHF,TGTGCCAGCAGCCCTCGGGGACAGATTAATCAGCCCCAGCATTTT,TRBV28,NA,TRBD1,TRBJ1-5
CASSLVAGINEQYF,TGTGCCAGCAGCTTAGTAGCGGGAATCAACGAGCAGTACTTC,TRBV7-8,NA,TRBD2,TRBJ2-7
CASSFRTSGGGNYEQYF,TGTGCCAGCAGCTTTCGGACTAGCGGGGGGGGGAACTACGAGCAGTACTTC,TRBV7-2,few,TRBD2,TRBJ2-7
CASSQATGVNQPQHF,TGTGCCAGCAGCCAGGCGACAGGGGTTAATCAGCCCCAGCATTTT,TRBV4-2,many,TRBD1,TRBJ1-5
CASSLGWSQKTRYF,TGTGCCAGCAGCCTAGGTTGGAGTCAAAAGACCCGGTACTTC,TRBV11-1,few,NA,TRBJ2-5